The sequence of this T cell receptor (beta chain) was determined in a study of response to subunit inactivated influenza vaccine. Study-wide findings and caveats: Seasonal influenza vaccination, on each occasion, was suggested by the authors to recruit few new T cells.

This clonotype has only one observation. Antigen: not known. One entry per CDR3 protein results from TCRdb running MiXCR on the RT-PCR reads. The profile shows more than 150,000 distinct CDR3 sequences, 9.5% to 12% of them singletons. The length of the CDR3 is 15 residues. V was pared by 4 bases and J by 3 bases, with 15 bases between. Looked up from germline, CDR1 is LGHNT and CDR2 is FRNRAP. This TCR was sampled from a man between 50 and 75 years old who received an inactivated influenza vaccine. The rearrangement links TRBV12-5 to TRBJ1-1, with D tentatively TRBD1 (5 bases). Sequencing was performed on CD8+ T cells sorted from PBMCs, taken approximately 25 months after vaccination. The DNA for the CDR3 is TGTGCTAGTGGTTCCGGACCCGGGACCTACACTGAAGCTTTCTTT. This sequence encodes CASGSGPGTYTEAFF.